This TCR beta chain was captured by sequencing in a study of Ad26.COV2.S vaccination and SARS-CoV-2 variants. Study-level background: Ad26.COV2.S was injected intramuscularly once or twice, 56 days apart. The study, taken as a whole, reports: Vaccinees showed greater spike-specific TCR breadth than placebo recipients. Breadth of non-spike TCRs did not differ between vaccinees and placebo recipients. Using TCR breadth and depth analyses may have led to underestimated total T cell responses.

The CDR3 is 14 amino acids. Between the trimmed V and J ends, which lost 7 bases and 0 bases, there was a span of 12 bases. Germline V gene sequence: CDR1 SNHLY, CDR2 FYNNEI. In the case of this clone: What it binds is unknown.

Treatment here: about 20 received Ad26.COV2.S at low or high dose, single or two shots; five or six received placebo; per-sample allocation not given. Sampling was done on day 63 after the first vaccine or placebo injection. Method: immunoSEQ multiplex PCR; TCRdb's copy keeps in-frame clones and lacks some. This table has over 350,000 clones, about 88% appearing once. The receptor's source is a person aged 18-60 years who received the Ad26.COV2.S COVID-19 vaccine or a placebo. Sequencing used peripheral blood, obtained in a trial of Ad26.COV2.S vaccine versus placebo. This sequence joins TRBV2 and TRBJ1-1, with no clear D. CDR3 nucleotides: TGTGCCAGCACTCGGACCGACCTGAACACTGAAGCTTTCTTT. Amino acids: CASTRTDLNTEAFF.